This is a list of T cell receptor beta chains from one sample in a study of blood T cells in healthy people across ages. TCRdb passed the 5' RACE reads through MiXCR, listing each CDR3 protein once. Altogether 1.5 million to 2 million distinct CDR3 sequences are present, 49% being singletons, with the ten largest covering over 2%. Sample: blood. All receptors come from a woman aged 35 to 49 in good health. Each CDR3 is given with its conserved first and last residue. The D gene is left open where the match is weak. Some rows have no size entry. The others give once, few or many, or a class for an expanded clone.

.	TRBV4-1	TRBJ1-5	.	CASSPAPPPNQPQHF	TGCGCCAGCAGCCCAGCCCCCCCGCCGAATCAGCCCCAGCATTTT
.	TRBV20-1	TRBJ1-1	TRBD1	CSVGNTGTAYTEAFF	TGCAGTGTAGGGAACACCGGGACAGCATACACTGAAGCTTTCTTT
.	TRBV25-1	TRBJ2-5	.	CASSELWGAKTQYF	TGTGCCAGCAGTGAATTGTGGGGGGCGAAGACCCAGTACTTC
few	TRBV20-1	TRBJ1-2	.	CSARLDTYGYTF	TGCAGTGCTAGACTGGACACCTATGGCTACACCTTC
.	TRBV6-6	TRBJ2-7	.	CASSYQQNYEQYF	TGTGCCAGCAGTTACCAGCAGAACTACGAGCAGTACTTC
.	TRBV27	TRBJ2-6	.	CASSSVASHVLTF	TGTGCCAGCAGTTCCGTGGCGTCCCACGTCCTGACTTTC
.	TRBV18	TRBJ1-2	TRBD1	CASSRQGMGYTF	TGTGCCAGCTCGAGACAGGGGATGGGCTACACCTTC
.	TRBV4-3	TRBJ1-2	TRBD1	CASSQDRGFGGYTF	TGCGCCAGCAGCCAAGACAGGGGGTTCGGTGGCTACACCTTC
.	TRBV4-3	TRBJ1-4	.	CASSLRGVGGEKLFF	TGCGCCAGCAGCCTGCGAGGGGTAGGAGGTGAAAAACTGTTTTTT
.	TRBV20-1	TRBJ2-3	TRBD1	CSARGGQGLTDTQYF	TGCAGTGCTAGAGGCGGACAGGGGCTCACAGATACGCAGTATTTT
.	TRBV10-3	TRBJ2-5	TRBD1	CTIKAGTGEETQYF	TGTACCATCAAGGCCGGGACAGGGGAAGAGACCCAGTACTTC
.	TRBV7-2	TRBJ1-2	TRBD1	CASSAQGVDYGYTF	TGTGCCAGCAGCGCGCAGGGGGTCGACTATGGCTACACCTTC
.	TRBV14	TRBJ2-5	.	CASSQLGLETQYF	TGTGCCAGCAGCCAATTAGGCTTGGAGACCCAGTACTTC
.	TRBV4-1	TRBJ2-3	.	CANSQGSKDTQYF	TGCGCCAACAGCCAGGGGTCGAAAGATACGCAGTATTTT
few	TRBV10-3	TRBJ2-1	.	CAISEVWSGANNEQFF	TGTGCCATCAGTGAGGTCTGGTCAGGCGCAAACAATGAGCAGTTCTTC
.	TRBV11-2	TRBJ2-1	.	CASSLSLGDFNEQFF	TGTGCCAGCAGCTTATCGTTAGGCGACTTCAATGAGCAGTTCTTC